This T cell receptor (beta chain) stems from a study of early T cells in non-severe SARS-CoV-2 infection. Many counts were recorded for this clonotype. Individual cDNA molecules received unique molecular identifiers during library preparation. Via MiXCR, TCRdb re-called the 5' RACE reads, giving one row per CDR3 protein. The sample yields some 40,000 distinct CDR3 sequences, about 7.4% seen once. The receptor was isolated from an adult who was a healthcare worker with PCR-confirmed SARS-CoV-2 infection or an uninfected control (not recorded which). The sample in question was whole blood, obtained at baseline.

This chain's CDR3 is CASSVGQVPYNEQFF. CDR3 coding DNA: TGTGCCAGCAGTGTAGGACAGGTTCCCTACAATGAGCAGTTCTTC. The genes are TRBV6-1 and TRBJ2-1; TRBD1 aligns across 7 bases. In germline, CDR1 is MNHNS, CDR2 SASEGT. Losses at the gene ends were 4 bases for V and 2 bases for J; bases not matched to a gene: 5. The CDR3 contains 15 residues.